Presented here are 20 T cell receptor beta chains from one specimen sequenced in a study of T cells in Graves' hyperthyroidism and ophthalmopathy. The CDR3 regions of TCR beta were amplified from RNA transcripts. The HTBI set primed first-round TCR CDR3 RT-PCR. TCRdb ran MiXCR on the multiplex PCR reads and lists one entry per CDR3 protein. The profile shows a few hundred thousand distinct CDR3 sequences, more than 15% of them singletons. Sequenced: blood. The source of these receptors is a woman in her 30s with Graves' hyperthyroidism.

A single count supports this clonotype. V is TRBV18 and J is TRBJ2-1; the D call may be TRBD1 or TRBD2 (5 bases each). Germline loops: CDR1 KGHSH, CDR2 LQKENI. This CDR3 has 18 amino acids. Trimming shortened V by 2 bases and J by 5 bases, and 22 bases separated the two germline ends. The CDR3 DNA is TGTGCCAGCTCACCAACCCCTGGGGGATGGCTAACCCACAATGAGCAGTTCTTC. It translates to CASSPTPGGWLTHNEQFF. The entire variable domain, with the rest obtained from reference TRBV18 and TRBJ2-1, is as follows: NAGVMQNPRHLVRRRGQEARLRCSPMKGHSHVYWYRQLPEEGLKFMVYLQKENIIDESGMPKERFSAEFPKEGPSILRIQQVVRGDSAAYFCASSPTPGGWLTHNEQFFGPGTRLTVL.

The chain is built from TRBV20-1 and TRBJ2-7; 7 bases are shared with TRBD2. Per the germline V gene, CDR1 is DFQATT and CDR2 is SNEGSKA (reference sequence). The CDR3 has 13 residues. With 3 bases clipped from V and 0 bases from J, the junction kept 2 bases outside the gene matches. The CDR3 loop reads CSASRDYSYEQYF. DNA of the CDR3: TGCAGTGCTAGCCGGGACTACTCCTACGAGCAGTACTTC.

The CDR3, as DNA: TGTGCCAGCCAAGACAGGGGCACCGGGGAGCTGTTTTTT. Translated: CASQDRGTGELFF. The chain couples TRBV7-2 to TRBJ2-2, with 8 bases lining up with TRBD1. This CDR3 has 13 amino acids. V trimming: 8 bases; J trimming: 4 bases; junction bases outside the gene matches: 3. Germline loops: CDR1 SGHTA, CDR2 FQGNSA.

This clonotype was counted many times. The chain employs TRBV2 and TRBJ2-7; possible D gene TRBD1, 6 bases. The V end was cut by 6 bases, the J end by 1 base, with 13 bases between. Per the germline V gene, CDR1 is SNHLY and CDR2 is FYNNEI. The CDR3 sequence is 14 residues long. CDR3 in amino acids: CASSRDNGSYEQYF. The CDR3 nucleotides are TGTGCCAGCAGCCGGGACAACGGATCCTACGAGCAGTACTTC.

This clonotype occurred many times. CDR3: CASSFLAFPGTGPGGELFF. CDR3 bases: TGCGCCAGCAGCTTTTTGGCTTTCCCCGGGACAGGCCCCGGCGGGGAGCTGTTTTTT. This sequence joins TRBV5-1 and TRBJ2-2; 8 nucleotides line up with TRBD1. V gave up 2 bases and J gave up 7 bases; unmatched junction bases: 19. The CDR3 length is 19 residues. The germline CDR1 and CDR2 sequences are SGHRS and YFSETQ.

This clonotype was seen many times. The genes are TRBV5-1 and TRBJ1-5, with 9 bases matching TRBD1. The CDR3 has 16 residues. V lost 3 bases to trimming and J lost 3 bases; unmatched junction nucleotides: 7. Germline lookup yields CDR1 SGHRS and CDR2 YFSETQ. The CDR3: CASSSGQGPPNQPQHF. CDR3 DNA sequence: TGCGCCAGCAGCTCGGGACAGGGCCCCCCCAATCAGCCCCAGCATTTT.

This clonotype was recorded a few times. V and J are TRBV3-1 and TRBJ2-1; 8 bases line up with TRBD2. The CDR3 is 13 amino acids. The V gene's germline CDR1 is LGHDT and CDR2 YNNKEL (reference sequence). Trimming at V came to 7 bases and at J to 7 bases, leaving 6 bases not matched to a gene. CDR3 sequence reads: CASKLADTNEQFF. Written as DNA, the CDR3 is TGTGCCAGCAAACTAGCGGATACTAATGAGCAGTTCTTC.

This clonotype has at least ten counts. The chain combines TRBV5-5 with TRBJ2-1, with 7 bases matching TRBD1. Germline V lookup: CDR1 SGHKS, CDR2 YYEKEE (reference sequence). The CDR3 contains 13 residues. V was clipped by 1 base and J by 6 bases; unmatched bases: 1. The CDR3 sequence: CASSLRDSNEQFF. CDR3 nucleotide sequence: TGTGCCAGCAGCTTGAGGGACAGCAATGAGCAGTTCTTC.

This clonotype occurred many times. V and J are TRBV12-3 or TRBV12-4 and TRBJ2-5, with no clear D. The CDR3 spans 12 residues. V was trimmed by 3 bases and J by 4 bases, leaving 6 bases between them. The chain's CDR3 is CASSFPGETQYF. The CDR3 DNA follows: TGTGCCAGCAGTTTTCCCGGAGAGACCCAGTACTTC.

The chain recombines TRBV4-3 with TRBJ2-7; 8 bases map to TRBD2. CDR3 length: 16 amino acids. Germline lookup yields CDR1 LGHNA and CDR2 YSLEER. V lost 0 bases, J lost 3 bases, and 7 bases stayed unmatched. The CDR3 spells CASSQDRVTSGYEQYF. The CDR3 region has the DNA TGCGCCAGCAGCCAAGATAGGGTCACTAGCGGCTACGAGCAGTACTTC.

This clonotype has ten or more counts. The chain has TRBV7-9 and TRBJ2-7; no firm D call. Germline V gives CDR1 SEHNR, CDR2 FQNEAQ (reference sequence). Trimming took off 5 bases at V and 4 bases at J, with 15 bases between the two ends. The CDR3 loop spans 14 amino acids. CDR3: CASSLGADLYEQYF. The CDR3 region has the DNA TGTGCCAGCAGCCTAGGTGCAGATTTGTACGAGCAGTACTTC. The variable domain in full, with the rest retrieved from reference TRBV7-9 and TRBJ2-7, is DTGVSQNPRHKITKRGQNVTFRCDPISEHNRLYWYRQTLGQGPEFLTYFQNEAQLEKSRLLSDRFSAERPKGSFSTLEIQRTEQGDSAMYLCASSLGADLYEQYFGPGTRLTVT.

This clonotype was observed at least ten times. The chain has TRBV29-1 and TRBJ2-7; TRBD2 agrees at 8 bases. Germline loops: CDR1 SQVTM, CDR2 ANQGSEA. V lost 0 bases, J lost 3 bases, and 7 bases stayed unmatched. The CDR3 length is 15 residues. The CDR3: CSVEDRLAGLYEQYF. CDR3 DNA sequence: TGCAGCGTTGAAGATAGGCTAGCGGGCCTCTACGAGCAGTACTTC.

This clonotype has at least ten counts. The gene calls are TRBV12-3 or TRBV12-4 and TRBJ2-1, with 10 bases lining up with TRBD1. The CDR3 loop spans 15 amino acids. The V gene end was trimmed by 3 bases and the J gene end by 6 bases; junction bases not matched to a gene: 5. The CDR3 nucleotides are TGTGCCAGCAGTTTGCGGACAGGGGGTCTCAATGAGCAGTTCTTC. This translates into CASSLRTGGLNEQFF.

For this clonotype: A clone one base away is much larger, so this may be a read error. The conserved closing phenylalanine or tryptophan is absent in this CDR3, likely reflecting a read error. This CDR3 is CASSEKVAGGPGNEQFS. The CDR3, as DNA: TGCGCCAGCAGTGAGAAGGTAGCGGGAGGGCCGGGCAATGAGCAGTTCTCC. This chain joins TRBV10-2 and TRBJ2-1; 11 bases are shared with TRBD2. V shed 2 bases and J 6 bases; nucleotides not matched to a gene: 9. CDR1 is WSHSY and CDR2 is SAAADI in the germline V gene. The CDR3 length is 17 residues.

The chain combines TRBV7-2 with TRBJ2-3; 12 bases are a match to TRBD2. Germline lookup yields CDR1 SGHTA and CDR2 FQGNSA. J gave up 0 bases and V 5 bases, and 6 bases lay outside the gene matches. The CDR3 is 17 residues long. The CDR3 loop is CASSTGLAGTSTDTQYF. Written as DNA, the CDR3 is TGTGCCAGCAGCACGGGACTAGCGGGCACTAGCACAGATACGCAGTATTTT.

The table lists this clonotype with a count of one. J is TRBJ2-7 and V is TRBV27; 9 positions match TRBD2. This CDR3 has 12 residues. The germline gives CDR1 MNHEY, CDR2 SMNVEV (reference sequence). With 8 bases clipped from V and 6 bases from J, the junction kept 5 bases outside the gene matches. Here the CDR3 reads CASGGRAAEQYF. Here the CDR3 DNA reads TGTGCCAGCGGCGGGAGGGCCGCCGAGCAGTACTTC.

This clonotype was observed many times. The rearrangement links TRBV7-3 to TRBJ2-1; 8 bases match TRBD2. The CDR3 extends over 15 amino acids. Per the germline V gene, CDR1 is SGHTA and CDR2 is FQGTGA. V dropped 5 bases and J dropped 5; count of bases not matched to a gene: 8. The CDR3 DNA reads TGTGCCAGCAGCCCTAGAGCGGGAGAGGACAATGAGCAGTTCTTC. It yields the protein CASSPRAGEDNEQFF.

This chain joins TRBV12-3 or TRBV12-4 and TRBJ2-2, with 12 bases matching TRBD2. The CDR3 has 17 amino acids. Trimming at V came to 4 bases and at J to 0 bases, leaving 3 bases not matched to a gene. Here the CDR3 reads CASSSLAGGSNTGELFF. For the CDR3, the DNA is TGTGCCAGCAGTTCACTAGCGGGAGGTTCGAACACCGGGGAGCTGTTTTTT.

This clonotype has only a few counts. This chain links TRBV20-1 with TRBJ2-2; no reliable D call. V gave up 0 bases and J gave up 1 base, with 6 bases separating them. This CDR3 has 14 amino acids. Germline V gives CDR1 DFQATT, CDR2 SNEGSKA (reference sequence). The CDR3 loop reads CSARDYKNTGELFF. The CDR3 nucleotides are TGCAGTGCTAGAGACTACAAGAACACCGGGGAGCTGTTTTTT.

This clonotype was found many times. The chain employs TRBV28 and TRBJ2-5; D may be TRBD2 (6 bases). CDR1 and CDR2 from the germline V gene are MDHEN and SYDVKM. The CDR3 spans 15 residues. Trimming shortened V by 3 bases and J by 4 bases, and 15 bases separated the two germline ends. The CDR3 is CASSFLTSQRETQYF. The CDR3 DNA follows: TGTGCCAGCAGTTTCCTGACTAGTCAGAGAGAGACCCAGTACTTC.